These 12 T cell receptor beta chains were all obtained from the same sample, sequenced in a study of cytomegalovirus exposure and HLA in healthy donors. This PCR relied on a set of 60 Vbeta primers and 13 Jbeta primers. The method was immunoSEQ multiplex PCR; TCRdb's version includes in-frame clones alone and lacks a portion of them. The table records approximately 30,000 clones, about 60% of them present only once. Input material: PBMCs. Every receptor here comes from a middle-aged man in good health and CMV-seropositive.

This clone was seen ten or more times. The CDR3 protein is CASIVAEGQGYGYTF. For the CDR3, the DNA is TGTGCCAGCATTGTTGCCGAGGGACAGGGCTATGGCTACACCTTC. The chain links TRBV6-1 to TRBJ1-2; TRBD1 agrees at 9 bases. J lost 4 bases, V lost 7 bases, and 10 bases had no gene match. The germline gives CDR1 MNHNS, CDR2 SASEGT. This CDR3 region has 15 residues.

The CDR3 DNA sequence: TGTGCCAGCAGTTTAACAGGGCAGAACACTGAAGCTTTCTTT. Protein product: CASSLTGQNTEAFF. The genes are TRBV28 and TRBJ1-1, with D perhaps matching TRBD1 (6 bases). Trimming cost V 2 bases and J 1 base, with 8 bases left between them. Germline loops: CDR1 MDHEN, CDR2 SYDVKM. The CDR3 spans 14 residues.

J is TRBJ2-1 and V is TRBV5-1, with 7 bases that match TRBD2. V shed 4 bases, J shed 9 bases, and the junction held 7 bases outside the gene matches. Germline-derived CDR1 and CDR2 are SGHRS and YFSETQ. This CDR3 region has 13 residues. The CDR3 bases are TGCGCCAGCAGCCTATCACGGACTAGTGAGCAGTTCTTC. The encoded protein is CASSLSRTSEQFF. The whole variable domain, filled in from reference TRBV5-1 and TRBJ2-1, reads KAGVTQTPRYLIKTRGQQVTLSCSPISGHRSVSWYQQTPGQGLQFLFEYFSETQRNKGNFPGRFSGRQFSNSRSEMNVSTLELGDSALYLCASSLSRTSEQFFGPGTRLTVL.

This clone showed up just a few times. V usage is TRBV9 and J usage is TRBJ1-1, with D hard to call. Germline V CDR1 and CDR2: SGDLS, YYNGEE. V lost 6 bases, J lost 11 bases, and 17 bases lay in between. This CDR3 is 12 amino acids long. CDR3 sequence (DNA): TGTGCCAGCAACCGGCTAGAGACGGAGGCTTTCTTT. Residues: CASNRLETEAFF.

This chain links TRBV27 with TRBJ2-1; possible D gene TRBD1, 5 bases. CDR1 and CDR2 (germline): MNHEY, SMNVEV (reference sequence). The length of the CDR3 is 15 residues. Trimming cost V 1 base and J 0 bases, with 7 bases left between them. The CDR3 region has the DNA TGTGCCAGCAGTTTATACAGGAGCTCCTACAATGAGCAGTTCTTC. Translation gives CASSLYRSSYNEQFF.

The V gene is TRBV7-2, the J gene TRBJ2-2; 14 nucleotides align to TRBD2. V lost 6 bases and J lost 7; bases outside the gene matches: 10. This CDR3 spans 17 amino acids. The germline CDR1 and CDR2 sequences are SGHTA and FQGNSA. CDR3 nucleotide sequence: TGTGCCAGCAGTAAACCGGGACTAGCGGGAGCGGGCGGGGAGCTGTTTTTT. The encoded protein is CASSKPGLAGAGGELFF.

With respect to this clone: This CDR3 is missing its conserved last phenylalanine or tryptophan, likely due to a read error. The DNA is omitted, as the CDR3 cannot be located on it reliably, and the CDR3 follows TCRdb's listing. J is TRBJ2-3 and V is TRBV13; TRBD1, the table's D call, lacks a check against the DNA. From germline, CDR1 is PRHDT and CDR2 FYEKMQ (reference sequence). The CDR3 is 9 amino acids in total, end residues counted. CDR3: CASSPPWAI.

V is TRBV4-1 and J is TRBJ1-5, with 11 bases identical to TRBD1. The V segment lost 0 bases and the J segment 9 bases; nucleotides outside the gene matches: 13. Germline CDR1 and CDR2: MGHRA and YSYEKL. This CDR3 has 18 amino acids. This chain's CDR3 is CASSQDDFGQGARRPQHF. The DNA for the CDR3 is TGCGCCAGCAGCCAAGACGACTTTGGACAGGGGGCCCGTCGGCCCCAGCATTTT.

This chain joins TRBV11-3 and TRBJ2-1; D might be TRBD1 (6 bases). V gave up 0 bases and J gave up 8 bases, with 8 bases separating them. The CDR3 consists of 13 residues. Germline V gives CDR1 SGHNT, CDR2 YENEEA. CDR3 DNA: TGTGCCAGCAGCTTAGAACAGGGAGATGAGCAGTTCTTC. Protein: CASSLEQGDEQFF.

The chain uses TRBV5-4 and TRBJ2-7, with D possibly matching TRBD2 (5 bases). The germline V and J ends were trimmed by 0 bases and 0 bases, with 7 bases remaining between them. The CDR3 is made up of 14 amino acids. CDR1 is SGHNT and CDR2 is YYREEE in the germline V gene (reference sequence). The CDR3 is CASSLGTSSYEQYF. CDR3 sequence (DNA): TGTGCCAGCAGCTTGGGGACTTCCTCCTACGAGCAGTACTTC. The full variable domain, its missing parts supplied by reference TRBV5-4 and TRBJ2-7, is ETGVTQSPTHLIKTRGQQVTLRCSSQSGHNTVSWYQQALGQGPQFIFQYYREEENGRGNFPPRFSGLQFPNYSSELNVNALELDDSALYLCASSLGTSSYEQYFGPGTRLTVT.

V usage is TRBV30 and J usage is TRBJ2-3; 12 bases are shared with TRBD2. With V trimmed by 8 bases and J by 4 bases, 4 bases remained unmatched. The germline V gene has CDR1 GTSNPN and CDR2 SVGIG (reference sequence). There are 13 residues in the CDR3. In DNA, the CDR3 is TGTGCCGTACTAGCGGGGGGCGCAGATACGCAGTATTTT. Residues: CAVLAGGADTQYF.

The chain joins TRBV28 to TRBJ2-7, with 9 nucleotides matching TRBD1. This CDR3 spans 16 amino acids. Trimming cost V 5 bases and J 2 bases; bases outside gene matches: 10. Germline CDR1 is MDHEN and CDR2 is SYDVKM. CDR3 amino acids: CASSLLPGQGPYEQYF. For the CDR3, the DNA is TGTGCCAGCAGTCTACTACCGGGACAGGGTCCCTACGAGCAGTACTTC.